This T cell receptor (beta chain) derives from a study of blood T cell repertoires in COVID-19. Method: immunoSEQ multiplex PCR; TCRdb's copy keeps in-frame clones and lacks some. The data hold roughly 28,000 clones, with 70% to 90% observed a single time. The CDR3 loop spans 15 amino acids. The J segment lost 4 bases and the V segment lost 3 bases, leaving 5 bases of the junction unmatched. CDR1 is LNHDA, CDR2 SQIVND, per germline (reference sequence). The chain joins TRBV19 to TRBJ2-3, with 9 bases that match TRBD1. What was sequenced was peripheral blood. This clonotype originated in a human donor in a cohort sampled during active COVID-19. CDR3 coding DNA: TGTGCCAGTAGTATCCGGGGACAGGGTGCAGATACGCAGTATTTT. Its translation: CASSIRGQGADTQYF.